The 32 T cell receptor beta chains given below trace back to one sample, sequenced in a study of T cells after posttransplantation cyclophosphamide. Cyclophosphamide on days +3 and +4 followed busulfan-fludarabine conditioning and a marrow graft. Repertoires were generated with immunoSEQ multiplex PCR, while TCRdb's copy carries only in-frame clones and drops some. The sample gives tens of thousands of clones, roughly 87% of which show up once; around 2.3% is in the top ten. Source: PBMCs, taken about 62 days after allogeneic stem cell transplant with posttransplant cyclophosphamide. Receptor source: a male patient aged 60 to 75 who received an allogeneic stem cell transplant from a related donor and was CMV-positive. Certain T cells may be donor cells from the graft.

This clone has only one observation. The chain combines TRBV6-1 with TRBJ1-3; 7 nucleotides agree with TRBD1. Looked up from germline, CDR1 is MNHNS and CDR2 is SASEGT. The CDR3 consists of 16 residues. V gave up 2 bases and J gave up 1 base; unmatched junction bases: 5. The CDR3 here is CASSEKGANSGNTIYF. The DNA for the CDR3 is TGTGCCAGCAGTGAAAAGGGGGCGAATTCTGGAAACACCATATATTTT.

The J gene is TRBJ1-1, the V gene TRBV29-1; tentative D call: TRBD1 (5 bases). V lost 3 bases and J lost 11, with 16 bases in between. The germline V gene has CDR1 SQVTM and CDR2 ANQGSEA. CDR3 length: 12 residues. The CDR3 protein is CSVEKGDGGAFF. CDR3 sequence (DNA): TGCAGCGTTGAGAAGGGAGACGGGGGGGCTTTCTTT.

In DNA form, the CDR3 reads TGTGCCAGCAGCTTGAATGGGGACAGCCGCTACACCTTC. It yields the protein CASSLNGDSRYTF. V is TRBV5-8 and J is TRBJ1-2, with TRBD1 matching over 7 bases. Germline CDR1 is SGHTS and CDR2 is YDEGEE. This CDR3 contains 13 residues. J was trimmed by 9 bases and V by 1 base; bases with no gene match: 6.

The V gene is TRBV7-8, the J gene TRBJ2-5; a weak D match, TRBD2 (5 bases). V was clipped by 5 bases and J by 5 bases, with 12 bases between them. Germline V gives CDR1 SGHVS, CDR2 FQNEAQ. The CDR3 is made up of 13 amino acids. The CDR3 DNA reads TGTGCCAGCAGCCCGGGTTGGGAGGAGACCCAGTACTTC. Translation gives CASSPGWEETQYF.

V gene TRBV19 combines with J gene TRBJ2-1; the match to TRBD1 covers 7 bases. J gave up 4 bases and V 6 bases, and 0 bases lay outside the gene matches. Germline V gene lookup returns CDR1 LNHDA and CDR2 SQIVND (reference sequence). The CDR3 is 12 amino acids. The CDR3 loop is CASRDRYNEQFF. DNA of the CDR3: TGTGCCAGTAGGGACAGGTACAATGAGCAGTTCTTC. Full variable domain (rest looked up from reference TRBV19 and TRBJ2-1): DGGITQSPKYLFRKEGQNVTLSCEQNLNHDAMYWYRQDPGQGLRLIYYSQIVNDFQKGDIAEGYSVSREKKESFPLTVTSAQKNPTAFYLCASRDRYNEQFFGPGTRLTVL.

This sequence joins TRBV6-5 and TRBJ1-2; possibly TRBD1 for D (5 bases). Germline V CDR1 and CDR2: MNHEY, SVGAGI. This CDR3 has 14 residues. V was pared by 4 bases and J by 6 bases, with 15 bases between. The CDR3 DNA reads TGTGCCAGCAGTTCCTATGGCGGGGGAGATGGCTACACCTTC. Translating gives CASSSYGGGDGYTF.

V gene TRBV7-9 combines with J gene TRBJ1-2; TRBD1 matches 7 bases. Germline assignment: CDR1 SEHNR and CDR2 FQNEAQ (reference sequence). This CDR3 is built from 14 residues. The V segment lost 5 bases and the J segment 3 bases; nucleotides outside the gene matches: 6. The CDR3 sequence: CASSAGGQYYGYTF. The CDR3 bases are TGTGCCAGCAGCGCCGGGGGACAGTACTATGGCTACACCTTC.

This chain joins TRBV6-6 and TRBJ1-2; no clear D gene. The CDR3 has 14 amino acids. The germline CDR1 and CDR2 sequences are MNHNY and SVGAGI (reference sequence). The V end lost 4 bases, the J end lost 2 bases, and 11 bases lay between the germline ends. CDR3 region: CASSFLFLNYGYTF. The CDR3 nucleotides read TGTGCCAGCAGTTTTCTATTCTTAAACTATGGCTACACCTTC.

This rearrangement joins TRBV9 to TRBJ2-3; TRBD1 might be the D (5 bases). The V and J ends lost 4 bases and 3 bases respectively, with 12 bases between them. The CDR3 extends over 14 amino acids. Germline CDR1 is SGDLS and CDR2 is YYNGEE. CDR3 loop: CASSSRQGTDTQYF. CDR3 nucleotide sequence: TGTGCCAGCAGCTCCCGGCAGGGAACAGATACGCAGTATTTT.

The J gene is TRBJ1-1, the V gene TRBV20-1; no reliable D call. With 8 bases removed from V and 7 bases from J, the gap between germline ends came to 5 bases. The CDR3 runs 8 residues. CDR1 and CDR2 from the germline V gene are DFQATT and SNEGSKA (reference sequence). CDR3 bases: TGCAGTTCAGGTGAAGCTTTCTTT. It translates to CSSGEAFF.

The chain uses TRBV6-5 and TRBJ2-3; TRBD2 matches at 8 bases. This CDR3 is 16 amino acids long. V lost 4 bases to trimming and J lost 4 bases; unmatched junction nucleotides: 10. Germline V CDR1 and CDR2: MNHEY, SVGAGI. The CDR3 loop reads CASSSREAGEADTQYF. The CDR3 nucleotides are TGTGCCAGCAGTTCCCGGGAAGCGGGGGAGGCAGATACGCAGTATTTT.

This sequence joins TRBV11-2 and TRBJ1-1; TRBD1 matches 8 bases. The CDR3 consists of 15 residues. The germline V gene encodes CDR1 SGHAT and CDR2 FQNNGV. V dropped 1 base and J dropped 5; count of bases not matched to a gene: 6. This CDR3 reads CASSLVTGVGTEAFF. The CDR3 coding sequence is TGTGCCAGCAGCTTAGTGACAGGGGTAGGGACTGAAGCTTTCTTT.

The V and J genes are TRBV4-1 and TRBJ1-3; 11 bases are a match to TRBD1. J lost 9 bases, V lost 3 bases, and 10 bases had no gene match. This CDR3 spans 16 amino acids. CDR1 MGHRA and CDR2 YSYEKL come from the germline V gene. The CDR3 bases are TGCGCCAGCAGCCATCCCGGGACAGGGGGTAAGGGCACCATATATTTT. This encodes CASSHPGTGGKGTIYF.

J is TRBJ2-3 and V is TRBV11-2; a weak D match, TRBD2 (7 bases). The CDR3 sequence is 16 residues long. The ends were cut back, 2 bases at V and 5 bases at J, with 17 bases in the middle. Germline values: CDR1 SGHAT, CDR2 FQNNGV. The CDR3: CASSLRGGGAGDTQYF. In nucleotides, the CDR3 is TGTGCCAGCAGCTTACGGGGAGGGGGGGCCGGAGATACGCAGTATTTT.

The chain has TRBV9 and TRBJ2-2; 7 positions agree with TRBD1. J was trimmed by 5 bases and V by 4 bases; bases with no gene match: 14. The CDR3 loop spans 17 amino acids. Germline lookup yields CDR1 SGDLS and CDR2 YYNGEE. DNA for the CDR3: TGTGCCAGCAGCCCCAGAACAGGGGCTCGGGGTACCGGGGAGCTGTTTTTT. Its protein is CASSPRTGARGTGELFF. The whole variable domain, filled in from reference TRBV9 and TRBJ2-2, reads DSGVTQTPKHLITATGQRVTLRCSPRSGDLSVYWYQQSLDQGLQFLIQYYNGEERAKGNILERFSAQQFPDLHSELNLSSLELGDSALYFCASSPRTGARGTGELFFGEGSRLTVL.

The chain couples TRBV5-1 to TRBJ2-2; D perhaps matches TRBD2 (6 bases). The V end was cut by 0 bases, the J end by 4 bases, with 7 bases between. Germline values: CDR1 SGHRS, CDR2 YFSETQ. The CDR3 loop spans 14 amino acids. CDR3 region: CASSLDGGTGELFF. The CDR3, as DNA: TGCGCCAGCAGCTTGGACGGGGGCACCGGGGAGCTGTTTTTT.

The chain has TRBV9 and TRBJ2-2; 11 positions agree with TRBD1. Trimming removed 4 bases from V and 5 bases from J; junction bases left unmatched: 7. This CDR3 is 16 amino acids long. Germline V gene data show CDR1 as SGDLS and CDR2 as YYNGEE. The CDR3 DNA is TGTGCCAGCAGCATTGGACAGGGGGCTGGTACCGGGGAGCTGTTTTTT. Its protein is CASSIGQGAGTGELFF. Combining the CDR3 with reference TRBV9 and TRBJ2-2 gives the whole variable domain DSGVTQTPKHLITATGQRVTLRCSPRSGDLSVYWYQQSLDQGLQFLIQYYNGEERAKGNILERFSAQQFPDLHSELNLSSLELGDSALYFCASSIGQGAGTGELFFGEGSRLTVL.

The chain combines TRBV10-2 with TRBJ2-5; 7 bases fit TRBD2. Unmatched junction bases numbered 5, after V lost 4 bases and J lost 3 bases. The CDR3 is 14 residues long. Germline loops: CDR1 WSHSY, CDR2 SAAADI. The CDR3 DNA sequence: TGCGCCAGCAGTGCCAAAAGCGGGGAAGAGACCCAGTACTTC. This encodes CASSAKSGEETQYF.

The V call is TRBV29-1, the J call TRBJ2-7; tentative D call: TRBD2 (7 bases). Trimming removed 4 bases at V and 3 bases at J, with 10 bases between. The CDR3 totals 12 residues. Germline V gene data show CDR1 as SQVTM and CDR2 as ANQGSEA. The CDR3 DNA reads TGCAGCGTTGCTAGGGGGGGCTACGAGCAGTACTTC. This encodes CSVARGGYEQYF.

The chain links TRBV5-8 to TRBJ2-3; 7 positions agree with TRBD1. The length of the CDR3 is 13 residues. V was clipped by 5 bases and J by 9 bases; unmatched bases: 9. The germline CDR1 and CDR2 sequences are SGHTS and YDEGEE. CDR3 protein: CASRRQGSLTQYF. The CDR3 coding sequence is TGTGCCAGCAGGCGACAGGGTTCATTAACGCAGTATTTT.

This clone has only one observation. The chain couples TRBV2 to TRBJ2-3; D perhaps matches TRBD2 (5 bases). V was pared by 9 bases and J by 0 bases, with 13 bases between. The CDR3 contains 14 residues. Per germline, CDR1 SNHLY and CDR2 FYNNEI. In DNA, the CDR3 is TGTGCCAGTCAGACTATGACTAGCACAGATACGCAGTATTTT. Its protein product is CASQTMTSTDTQYF.

This rearrangement joins TRBV30 to TRBJ1-2; 7 nucleotides line up with TRBD1. V shed 5 bases and J 0 bases; nucleotides not matched to a gene: 3. There are 13 residues in the CDR3. In germline, CDR1 is GTSNPN, CDR2 SVGIG (reference sequence). The CDR3 coding sequence is TGTGCCTGGCAGGGGGGAGCTAACTATGGCTACACCTTC. Its translation is CAWQGGANYGYTF.

The gene calls are TRBV18 and TRBJ2-1, with D possibly TRBD2 on 5 matching bases. Germline-derived CDR1 and CDR2 are KGHSH and LQKENI. The V gene lost 3 bases and the J gene lost 0 bases, with 12 bases spanning the gap. This CDR3 is built from 16 residues. The CDR3 DNA reads TGTGCCAGCTCACCGCCACCCCGGGGCTCCTACAATGAGCAGTTCTTC. Its protein product is CASSPPPRGSYNEQFF.

This chain joins TRBV5-1 and TRBJ2-5, with D maybe TRBD1 (5 bases). CDR3 length: 14 amino acids. V lost 2 bases to trimming and J lost 2 bases, with 10 bases between them. Germline CDR1 SGHRS, CDR2 YFSETQ. The CDR3 protein is CASSFQGVQETQYF. The CDR3 DNA follows: TGCGCCAGCAGCTTTCAAGGGGTGCAAGAGACCCAGTACTTC.

CDR3 sequence reads: CASSVVSGGEQYF. The CDR3 DNA sequence: TGTGCCAGCAGCGTAGTCTCAGGGGGCGAGCAGTACTTC. The chain recombines TRBV9 with TRBJ2-7, with 7 bases identical to TRBD1. V lost 0 bases and J lost 6; bases outside the gene matches: 3. CDR3 length equals 13 residues. CDR1 and CDR2 from the germline V gene are SGDLS and YYNGEE.

V gene TRBV7-9 combines with J gene TRBJ1-5; perhaps TRBD1 as D (5 bases). Trimming stripped 1 base from V and 6 bases from J, with 10 bases between. The length of the CDR3 is 14 residues. Per germline, CDR1 SEHNR and CDR2 FQNEAQ (reference sequence). CDR3 region: CASSLDGGGQPQHF. The CDR3 DNA reads as TGTGCCAGCAGCTTAGATGGGGGAGGTCAGCCCCAGCATTTT. Full variable domain (outside the CDR3, taken from reference TRBV7-9 and TRBJ1-5): DTGVSQNPRHKITKRGQNVTFRCDPISEHNRLYWYRQTLGQGPEFLTYFQNEAQLEKSRLLSDRFSAERPKGSFSTLEIQRTEQGDSAMYLCASSLDGGGQPQHFGDGTRLSIL.

The chain joins TRBV6-6 to TRBJ2-1; 14 bases are shared with TRBD2. J was trimmed by 10 bases and V by 5 bases; bases with no gene match: 7. CDR1 is MNHNY, CDR2 SVGAGI, per germline (reference sequence). CDR3 length equals 15 residues. This chain's CDR3 is CASSPGTSGGKEQFF. DNA of the CDR3: TGTGCCAGCAGTCCCGGGACTAGCGGGGGCAAGGAGCAGTTCTTC.

Only a few counts were recorded for this clone. The chain employs TRBV5-1 and TRBJ2-5, with D possibly matching TRBD2 (7 bases). Germline V gene data show CDR1 as SGHRS and CDR2 as YFSETQ. The CDR3 has 15 residues. Trimming took off 4 bases at V and 7 bases at J, with 20 bases between the two ends. The CDR3 protein is CASSPGDWGGPTQYF. The CDR3 nucleotides read TGCGCCAGCAGCCCGGGAGATTGGGGGGGCCCGACCCAGTACTTC.

The chain couples TRBV4-1 to TRBJ1-4; D remains ambiguous. The CDR3 is made up of 16 amino acids. The germline V and J ends were trimmed by 0 bases and 0 bases, with 8 bases remaining between them. Germline-derived CDR1 and CDR2 are MGHRA and YSYEKL. The CDR3 region has the DNA TGCGCCAGCAGCCAAGATTTTCGGGCAACTAATGAAAAACTGTTTTTT. It encodes CASSQDFRATNEKLFF.

The V call is TRBV7-6, the J call TRBJ1-3; TRBD1 might be the D (5 bases). CDR1 is SGHVS and CDR2 is FNYEAQ in the germline V gene. This CDR3 is built from 15 residues. Between the trimmed V and J ends, which lost 2 bases and 2 bases, there was a span of 10 bases. In DNA form, the CDR3 reads TGTGCCAGCAGCTTAATCAGGGATCCTGGAAACACCATATATTTT. This translates into CASSLIRDPGNTIYF.

The chain recombines TRBV18 with TRBJ1-3; D gene uncertain. CDR3 length: 15 residues. Trimming pared 3 bases from V and 0 bases from J, leaving 9 bases between. CDR1 and CDR2 (germline): KGHSH, LQKENI. The chain's CDR3 is CASSPYGYSGNTIYF. For the CDR3, the DNA is TGTGCCAGCTCACCGTACGGGTACTCTGGAAACACCATATATTTT.

This clone was observed a few times. V is TRBV19 and J is TRBJ1-2; TRBD1 aligns across 9 bases. The CDR3 runs to 15 residues. Unmatched junction bases numbered 18, after V lost 11 bases and J lost 8 bases. The germline V gene has CDR1 LNHDA and CDR2 SQIVND (reference sequence). CDR3 DNA: TGTGCCTCAGCATTTTCGACAGGGGGGGTAGAGGGCTACACCTTC. Encoded protein: CASAFSTGGVEGYTF.